The T cell receptor beta chain described here comes from a study of T cells after yellow fever vaccination. Study findings and constraints: Post-booster samples contained most primary-vaccination clones (about 96% CD4, 70% to 90% CD8).

This clonotype has ten or more counts. Its antigen is currently unknown. The CDR3 loop spans 16 amino acids. TCRdb recomputed calls from the 5' RACE reads with MiXCR, one row per CDR3 protein. This sample has around 610,000 distinct CDR3 sequences, with approximately 13% found just once. This TCR came from a man younger than 45 who received the YFV17D yellow fever vaccine. The specimen comprised PBMCs, sampled on the day of the yellow fever booster vaccination. The chain is built from TRBV21-1 and TRBJ2-4. TRBV21-1 has pseudogene status. For the CDR3, the DNA is TGTGCCAGCAGCCAAACGATCATGTTTGACAAAAACATTCAGTACTTC. It translates to CASSQTIMFDKNIQYF.